The rows below give T cell receptor beta chains drawn from one sample of a study of beta chain features in type 1 diabetes. Clones were read by immunoSEQ multiplex PCR, and TCRdb kept only the in-frame ones, dropping some. The sample lists about 170,000 clones; less than 10% were seen once. The sample comprised central memory CD4+ T cells from blood. Every receptor here comes from a man between 18 and 29 years old with type 1 diabetes. CDR3s include the opening cysteine and the closing phenylalanine or tryptophan. The D gene is left open where the match is weak. Rows may omit the clone size; those that give it use once, few, many or a size class.

V	J	size	D	DNA	CDR3
TRBV7-8	TRBJ1-1	.	.	TGTGCCAGCAGCTTAGGGGCAAGAGCTGAAGCTTTCTTT	CASSLGARAEAFF
TRBV5-1	TRBJ2-5	few	TRBD2	TGCGCCAGCCGACTAGCCGAGGGGCAGACCCAGTACTTC	CASRLAEGQTQYF
TRBV4-3	TRBJ2-1	.	TRBD1	TGCGCCAGCAGCCAAGAGTGGGACAGGGAGGCTATCGAGCAGTTCTTC	CASSQEWDREAIEQFF
TRBV6-5	TRBJ2-7	.	.	TGTGCCAGCAGTTACCGGTGGAACAGTCCCTACGAGCAGTACTTC	CASSYRWNSPYEQYF
TRBV2	TRBJ2-5	few	TRBD2	TGTGCCAGCAACGGGGGGCAAGAGACCCAGTACTTC	CASNGGQETQYF
TRBV28	TRBJ1-4	few	TRBD1	TGTGCCAGCAGTGTGGGACAGGGTCATGAAAAACTGTTTTTT	CASSVGQGHEKLFF
TRBV13	TRBJ2-1	.	TRBD2	TGTGCCAGCAGCCCTACTAGCGGCCGTGAGCAGTTCTTC	CASSPTSGREQFF
TRBV28	TRBJ2-1	few	.	TGTGCCAGCAGCCCTGCCGGTTACAATGAGCAGTTCTTC	CASSPAGYNEQFF
TRBV11-2	TRBJ2-1	.	.	TGTGCCAGCAGCTTACTACAGTACAATGAGCAGTTCTTC	CASSLLQYNEQFF
TRBV9	TRBJ2-1	.	TRBD1	TGTGCCAGCAGCGTCGGACAGGGCTCCTACAATGAGCAGTTCTTC	CASSVGQGSYNEQFF
TRBV10-3	TRBJ2-5	few	TRBD2	TGTGCCATCAGTGAGGGACTAGCGCTAGAGACCCAGTACTTC	CAISEGLALETQYF
TRBV6-1	TRBJ2-7	.	.	TGTGCCAGCAGGACAGAAGCCTACGAGCAGTACTTC	CASRTEAYEQYF
TRBV5-4	TRBJ1-4	few	TRBD1	TGTGCCAGCAGTTCCGGACAGGGAGGTCGAGAAAAACTGTTTTTT	CASSSGQGGREKLFF
TRBV6-5	TRBJ2-3	few	TRBD1	TGTGCCAGCAGACCAACAGGGGGCGGCGTGGATACGCAGTATTTT	CASRPTGGGVDTQYF
TRBV5-1	TRBJ2-7	.	.	TGCGCCAGCAGCTTCCAGGGGCGCCCCTACGAGCAGTACTTC	CASSFQGRPYEQYF
TRBV4-3	TRBJ1-6	.	.	TGCGCCAGCAGCCAAGAGGGCCCCGGTAGGGGTTCACCCCTCCACTTT	CASSQEGPGRGSPLHF
TRBV2	TRBJ1-4	few	.	TGTGCCAGCAGTGACCATCGGTGGTTGGAAAAACTGTTTTTT	CASSDHRWLEKLFF
TRBV6-5	TRBJ2-3	many	.	TGTGCCAGCAGGCCCCTGGACTCTCCCACGCAGTATTTT	CASRPLDSPTQYF
TRBV5-1	TRBJ2-3	.	.	TGCGCCAGCAGCTTGGTTTCAGGGGGCACAGATACGCAGTATTTT	CASSLVSGGTDTQYF
TRBV9	TRBJ1-2	few	TRBD1	TGTGCCAGCTTACCGGGACAGGGGTTAGGCGGCTACACCTTC	CASLPGQGLGGYTF
TRBV25-1	TRBJ2-1	few	.	TGTGCCAGCACGACTGGATACAATGAGCAGTTCTTC	CASTTGYNEQFF
TRBV6-6	TRBJ2-5	.	TRBD1	TGTGCCAGCAGCACAGGGGGAGAGACCCAGTACTTC	CASSTGGETQYF
TRBV7-8	TRBJ1-4	few	TRBD1	TGTGCCAGCAGCTACCGGGACAGGGACGAAAAACTGTTTTTT	CASSYRDRDEKLFF
TRBV6-6	TRBJ2-7	.	TRBD2	TGTGCCAGCAGTTACCCCTCCGGGGAGGGATCTTACGAGCAGTACTTC	CASSYPSGEGSYEQYF
TRBV9	TRBJ2-2	.	.	TGTGCCAGCAGCGTAGCGGGGGTGAACTCCGGGGAGCTGTTTTTT	CASSVAGVNSGELFF
TRBV5-1	TRBJ2-2	.	.	TGCGCCAGCAGCCCCACAACAGGATTCACCGGGGAGCTGTTTTTT	CASSPTTGFTGELFF
TRBV5-1	TRBJ2-5	few	TRBD2	TGCGCCAGCAGAGGCGGACTAGCGGGCGAGACCCAGTACTTC	CASRGGLAGETQYF
TRBV21-1	TRBJ1-2	.	.	TGTGCCAGCAGCAAGTCGAGAGTCTATGGCTACACCTTC	CASSKSRVYGYTF
TRBV27	TRBJ2-7	.	TRBD1	TGTGCCAGCAGCCGGGACAGAGGTTCCTACGAGCAGTACTTC	CASSRDRGSYEQYF
TRBV30	TRBJ1-5	.	.	TGTGCCTGGAGTCCCCGGACAGCCGACAATCAGCCCCAGCATTTT	CAWSPRTADNQPQHF
TRBV29-1	TRBJ1-2	few	.	TGCAGCGTTGAGAGTACGGGGGGCCCTAACTATGGCTACACCTTC	CSVESTGGPNYGYTF
TRBV27	TRBJ1-1	few	TRBD1	TGTGCCAGCAGCTTATTCCCTGGGGCAGGGGGTGAAGCTTTCTTT	CASSLFPGAGGEAFF
TRBV6-8	TRBJ1-2	few	.	TGTGCCAGCAGTTCCAGAATTTATAGCTACACCTTC	CASSSRIYSYTF
TRBV9	TRBJ2-3	.	TRBD2	TGTGCCAGCAGCATTAGCGGGAGGCCCATCACAGATACGCAGTATTTT	CASSISGRPITDTQYF
TRBV6-6	TRBJ2-3	.	.	TGTGCCAGCAGTGATCGGGAGCTGAATACGCAGTATTTT	CASSDRELNTQYF
TRBV25-1	TRBJ2-7	.	TRBD1	TGTGCCAGCAGTGAGCCCCAATTTGACAGGGCGGGGCAGTACTTC	CASSEPQFDRAGQYF
TRBV18	TRBJ2-7	few	TRBD2	TGTGCCAGCTCACCAGCGGGAGGGCGCGAGCAGTACTTC	CASSPAGGREQYF
TRBV9	TRBJ2-3	.	TRBD2	TGTGCCAGCAGCGCGGAGGGAGGGGCGGGATGGTCAGATACGCAGTATTTT	CASSAEGGAGWSDTQYF
TRBV28	TRBJ2-5	few	.	TGTGCCAGCACCGATAGACAAGAGACCCAGTACTTC	CASTDRQETQYF
TRBV5-4	TRBJ1-2	.	TRBD1	TGTGCCAGCAGTTACACAGGGGGTGGCGGCTACACCTTC	CASSYTGGGGYTF
TRBV5-1	TRBJ2-5	few	TRBD1	TGCGCCAGCAGCGCTGGTCCGGGACAGAAAGAGACCCAGTACTTC	CASSAGPGQKETQYF
TRBV30	TRBJ1-2	.	.	TGTGCCTGGAGTGTAGCCGGTGGCTACACCTTC	CAWSVAGGYTF
TRBV28	TRBJ1-1	.	.	TGTGCCAGCAGGACTCCCGCGGGCGCTGAAGCTTTCTTT	CASRTPAGAEAFF